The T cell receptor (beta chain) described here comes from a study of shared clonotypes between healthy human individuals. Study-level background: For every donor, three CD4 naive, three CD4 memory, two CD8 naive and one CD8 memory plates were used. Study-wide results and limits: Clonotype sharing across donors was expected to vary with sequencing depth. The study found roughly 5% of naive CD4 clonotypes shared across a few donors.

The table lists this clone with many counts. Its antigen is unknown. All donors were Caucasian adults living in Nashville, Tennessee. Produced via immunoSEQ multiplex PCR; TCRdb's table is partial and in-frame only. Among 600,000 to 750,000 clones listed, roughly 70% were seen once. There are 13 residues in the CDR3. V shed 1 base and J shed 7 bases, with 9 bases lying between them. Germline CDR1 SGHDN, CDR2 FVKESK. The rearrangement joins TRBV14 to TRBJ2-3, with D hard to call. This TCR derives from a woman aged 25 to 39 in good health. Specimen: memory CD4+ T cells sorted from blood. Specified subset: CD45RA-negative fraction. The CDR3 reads CASSQGTSNTQYF. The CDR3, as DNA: TGTGCCAGCAGCCAAGGGACGTCAAATACGCAGTATTTT.